Many counts were recorded for the clone carrying this T cell receptor (beta chain). TCRdb itself ran the 5' RACE reads through MiXCR, one entry per CDR3 protein. The repertoire has approximately 110,000 distinct CDR3 sequences, roughly 8.9% of them found once; the top ten carry around 25%. The sample originates from a study of T cells after yellow fever vaccination. At the level of the study: Any fraction with a low cell number was prepared using SMART-Seq v4 Ultra Low Input.

The CDR3 contains 15 residues. After removal of 2 bases from V and 2 bases from J, the junction contained 5 bases not matched to a gene. The germline V gene has CDR1 LGHDT and CDR2 YNNKEL (reference sequence). The chain combines TRBV3-1 with TRBJ2-5; 7 bases agree with TRBD1. This sequence was found in a man younger than 40 who received the YFV17D yellow fever vaccine. The source material was CD8+ T cells sorted from PBMCs, sampled 45 days after the yellow fever booster vaccination. In DNA, the CDR3 is TGTGCCAGCAGCCAAAGGGGGCTACCTCAAGAGACCCAGTACTTC. This encodes CASSQRGLPQETQYF.